These T cell receptor beta chains were read from a single sample in a study of T-cell reconstitution after alpha-beta-depleted transplantation in children. TCRdb used MiXCR to reprocess the PCR reads, holding one entry per CDR3 protein. The table includes 250,000 to 400,000 distinct CDR3 sequences, approximately 23% detected once. The source was PBMCs, mostly from graft donor cells, collected 180 days after TCRalphabeta/CD19-depleted stem cell transplant. The receptors come from a male patient younger than 18 who had a stem cell transplant for acute lymphoblastic leukemia, so the T cells may come from the graft donor. Each CDR3 is given with its conserved first and last residue. D genes are given only for firm matches. Clone size appears in some rows only: once, few, many, or a class for an expanded clone.

. | . | TRBJ2-5 | TRBV3-1 | TGTGCCAGCAGCCCGACCGCGTTCCCGGCGACCCAGTACTTC | CASSPTAFPATQYF
TRBD1 | . | TRBJ2-3 | TRBV12-3/TRBV12-4 | TGTGCCAGCAGTCCCCGACAGGGCTACACAGATACGCAGTCTTTT | CASSPRQGYTDTQSF
. | few | TRBJ1-1 | TRBV10-3 | TGTGCCATCAGGGGCTCGGTCGGGTCGATGACTGAAGCTTTCTTT | CAIRGSVGSMTEAFF
. | few | TRBJ1-6 | TRBV12-3/TRBV12-4 | TGTGCCAGCACCCGAATGAGCTCCTATAATTCACCCCTCCACTTT | CASTRMSSYNSPLHF
. | . | TRBJ2-5 | TRBV7-9 | TGTGCCAGCAGCCCCAAAGGTGGACTATCACCCCCGCAGACCCAGTACTTC | CASSPKGGLSPPQTQYF
TRBD1 | few | TRBJ2-1 | TRBV6-5 | TGTGCCAGCAGTTACGTAAACCGGGACAGGGGGCTGAATGAGCAGTTCTTC | CASSYVNRDRGLNEQFF
. | . | TRBJ2-1 | TRBV7-9 | TGTGCCAGCAGCTACGAGCGACAAAACAATGAGCAGTTCTTC | CASSYERQNNEQFF
. | . | TRBJ1-1 | TRBV12-5 | TGTGCTAGTGGTAGGAGGGGTGACACTGAAGCTTTCTTT | CASGRRGDTEAFF
. | . | TRBJ2-3 | TRBV5-1 | TGCGCCAGCAGTTTGGCCTGGAGCGGTACAGATACGCAGTATTTT | CASSLAWSGTDTQYF
. | few | TRBJ2-7 | TRBV7-3 | TGTGCCAGGGGGACTTATCCCGCCTACGAGCAGTACTTC | CARGTYPAYEQYF
TRBD1 | . | TRBJ2-7 | TRBV18 | TGTGCCAGCTCCCCGACAGGGGTCCAAAGCTCCTACGAGCAGTACTTC | CASSPTGVQSSYEQYF
TRBD2 | few | TRBJ2-5 | TRBV11-2 | TGTGCCAGCAGCTTAGGGCAGGGAGGGGAGACCCAGTACTTC | CASSLGQGGETQYF
. | few | TRBJ1-1 | TRBV20-1 | TGCAGTGCTAGAGATCCCCATCCTAGCACTGAAGCTTTCTTT | CSARDPHPSTEAFF
. | few | TRBJ1-4 | TRBV11-2 | TGTGCCAGCAGCGCTCTCCGGGGGACTAATGAAAAACTGTTTTTT | CASSALRGTNEKLFF
TRBD2 | few | TRBJ2-1 | TRBV5-1 | TGCGCCAGCAGCTTGGGGGCCCCACTAGCGGTTAATGAGCAGTTCTTC | CASSLGAPLAVNEQFF
. | few | TRBJ1-3 | TRBV12-3/TRBV12-4 | TGTGCCAGCAGTCTCCGCCGAAGCCACTCTGGAAACACCATATATTTT | CASSLRRSHSGNTIYF
TRBD2 | . | TRBJ2-1 | TRBV6-5 | TGTGCCAGCAGTTACGGGACTAGCGGGAGGCGGAGCTCCTACAATGAGCAGTTCTTC | CASSYGTSGRRSSYNEQFF
. | few | TRBJ2-3 | TRBV20-1 | TGCAGTGCTCGGAGGGGCGGGGCCACAGATACGCAGTATTTT | CSARRGGATDTQYF
TRBD1 | . | TRBJ1-5 | TRBV3-1 | TGTGCCACCTCCCCCCGGGACAGCCTATTCCGGGGGAGCAATCAGCCCCAGCATTTT | CATSPRDSLFRGSNQPQHF
TRBD1 | few | TRBJ1-4 | TRBV12-5 | TGTGCTAGTGGTTCACACAGGGGGCCGACCGAAAAACTGTTTTTT | CASGSHRGPTEKLFF
TRBD2 | . | TRBJ2-3 | TRBV20-1 | TGCAGTGCTAGTCGGCTAGCGGCTAGCACAGATACGCAGTATTTT | CSASRLAASTDTQYF
. | few | TRBJ1-1 | TRBV6-1 | TGTGCCAGCAGCGGAAACCGACGGATCATGAACACTGAAGCTTTCTTT | CASSGNRRIMNTEAFF
. | . | TRBJ1-4 | TRBV4-1 | TGCGCCAGCAGCCAAGAAGGGGGGGCAGCGAAAGATGAAAAACTGTTTTTT | CASSQEGGAAKDEKLFF
TRBD1 | once | TRBJ2-7 | TRBV20-1 | TGCAGTTGCGATAGGACAGGGGGCGGCGAGCAGTACTTC | CSCDRTGGGEQYF
. | many | TRBJ1-1 | TRBV29-1 | TGCAGCGTTGAAGAGGTTACAGGAGTCACTGAAGCTTTCTTT | CSVEEVTGVTEAFF
TRBD1 | few | TRBJ1-5 | TRBV7-8 | TGTGCCAGCAGCTTGAACAGGGGTTTAAGCAATCAGCCCCAGCATTTT | CASSLNRGLSNQPQHF
. | few | TRBJ2-3 | TRBV7-9 | TGTGCCAGCAGCTTATCACTTGACAATACGCAGTATTTT | CASSLSLDNTQYF